Described below is a single T cell receptor (beta chain) sequence and its context. Its antigen is as yet unknown. TCR beta was sequenced from blood CD8+ and CD4+ T cells. The sample belongs to a study of CD8 T cells in Susac syndrome. Study-level findings and limits: By the study's own acknowledgment, its TCR sequencing and HLA analysis included relatively few individuals.

V was pared by 1 base and J by 11 bases, with 14 bases between. The CDR3 runs to 13 residues. In germline, CDR1 is MGHRA, CDR2 YSYEKL. Random hexamers primed reverse transcription of about 0.5 to 1 ug RNA. TCRdb analysed the immunoSEQ multiplex PCR reads with MiXCR anew, one entry per CDR3 protein. Counted here are roughly 400,000 distinct CDR3 sequences, 75% to 90% occurring once; the ten biggest clones make up approximately 0.12%. V is TRBV4-1 and J is TRBJ1-1, with D possibly being TRBD1 (6 bases). Sequencing was performed on CD8+ T cells from PBMCs. This receptor was obtained from a human donor with multiple sclerosis. The CDR3 DNA reads as TGCGCCAGCAGCCAAGCACCCCAGGGGAGGGCTTTCTTT. This encodes CASSQAPQGRAFF.